The 8 T cell receptor beta chains below come from one sample, sequenced in a study of OX40 agonist ivuxolimab in advanced cancers. Using immunoSEQ multiplex PCR, the repertoire was profiled, and TCRdb retains in-frame clones only, with some absent. This sample yields 30,000 to 35,000 clones, of which about nine tenths are seen a single time; about 35% belongs to the top ten. This specimen consisted of CD4+ or CD8+ T cells sorted from blood, obtained in a trial of the OX40 agonist ivuxolimab. These receptor sequences come from an adult with an advanced solid tumor such as melanoma, head and neck, liver or kidney cancer.

The V call is TRBV7-6, the J call TRBJ2-7; perhaps TRBD2 as D (6 bases). Germline V lookup: CDR1 SGHVS, CDR2 FNYEAQ. Trimming removed 5 bases at V and 1 base at J, with 9 bases between. The CDR3 is made up of 13 amino acids. The CDR3 loop reads CASSGSGSYEQYF. The CDR3 DNA reads TGTGCCAGCAGCGGTAGCGGATCCTACGAGCAGTACTTC.

This clone was detected only a few times. The rearrangement uses TRBV7-9 and TRBJ1-2; no firm D call. The CDR3 has 15 residues. V was shortened by 4 bases and J by 7 bases, with 19 bases between the two germline ends. Per germline, CDR1 SEHNR and CDR2 FQNEAQ (reference sequence). The CDR3 bases are TGTGCCAGCAGCTCTTCCCTCCGAGATACCTCTGGCTACACCTTC. It yields the protein CASSSSLRDTSGYTF.

This chain joins TRBV9 and TRBJ2-1; 9 bases align to TRBD2. Germline lookup yields CDR1 SGDLS and CDR2 YYNGEE. CDR3 length: 16 amino acids. After removal of 1 base from V and 6 bases from J, the junction contained 8 bases not matched to a gene. The CDR3 protein is CASSVSREGGVNEQFF. CDR3 nucleotides: TGTGCCAGCAGCGTATCGCGGGAGGGCGGTGTCAATGAGCAGTTCTTC.

The chain recombines TRBV19 with TRBJ1-2; D remains unclear. V was clipped by 3 bases and J by 0 bases, with 14 bases between them. The CDR3 sequence is 16 residues long. Germline assignment: CDR1 LNHDA and CDR2 SQIVND (reference sequence). The CDR3 coding sequence is TGTGCCAGTAGTATTGCCGGTAGCTGGGCTAACTATGGCTACACCTTC. Its translation is CASSIAGSWANYGYTF.

This chain uses TRBV29-1 with TRBJ1-1; 8 bases agree with TRBD1. The junction had 4 bases not matched to a gene; V was cut back by 5 bases and J by 11 bases. Germline loops: CDR1 SQVTM, CDR2 ANQGSEA. This CDR3 is 10 amino acids long. CDR3 DNA: TGCAGCGTTTACAGGGGGGAGGCTTTCTTT. Its translation is CSVYRGEAFF.

The chain employs TRBV6-6 and TRBJ2-2, with unresolved D. Germline values: CDR1 MNHNY, CDR2 SVGAGI (reference sequence). The CDR3 is made up of 14 amino acids. Trimming stripped 0 bases from V and 6 bases from J, with 8 bases between. The CDR3 sequence is CASSYSTVPGELFF. The CDR3 coding sequence is TGTGCCAGCAGTTACTCGACTGTCCCCGGGGAGCTGTTTTTT.

The rearrangement joins TRBV7-9 to TRBJ2-7; D tentatively reads TRBD1 or TRBD2 (6 bases each). This CDR3 is built from 15 residues. Trimming removed 5 bases at V and 2 bases at J, with 16 bases between. Germline loops: CDR1 SEHNR, CDR2 FQNEAQ (reference sequence). Here the CDR3 reads CASSQDRGATYEQYF. The CDR3 bases are TGTGCCAGCAGCCAAGATAGGGGGGCCACCTACGAGCAGTACTTC.

V and J are TRBV7-9 and TRBJ1-5; weak D call: TRBD1 (5 bases). V gave up 0 bases and J gave up 0 bases, with 9 bases separating them. Germline assignment: CDR1 SEHNR and CDR2 FQNEAQ (reference sequence). This CDR3 contains 16 residues. CDR3 DNA: TGTGCCAGCAGCTTAGCGGAGGGGTATAGCAATCAGCCCCAGCATTTT. This encodes CASSLAEGYSNQPQHF.